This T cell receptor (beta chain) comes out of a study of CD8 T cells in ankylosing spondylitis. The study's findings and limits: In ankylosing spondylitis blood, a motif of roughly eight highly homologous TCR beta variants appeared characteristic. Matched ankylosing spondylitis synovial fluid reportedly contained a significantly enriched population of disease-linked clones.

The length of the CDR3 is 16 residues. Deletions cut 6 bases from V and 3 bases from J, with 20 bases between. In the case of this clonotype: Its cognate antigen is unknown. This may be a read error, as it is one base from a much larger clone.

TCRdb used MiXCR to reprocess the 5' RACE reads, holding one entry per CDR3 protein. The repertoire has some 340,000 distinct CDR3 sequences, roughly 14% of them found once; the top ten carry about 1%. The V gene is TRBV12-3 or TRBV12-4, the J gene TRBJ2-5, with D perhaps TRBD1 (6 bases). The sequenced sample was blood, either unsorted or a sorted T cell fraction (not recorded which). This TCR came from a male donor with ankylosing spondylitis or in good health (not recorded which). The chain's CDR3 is CASRTSGAFGEETQYF. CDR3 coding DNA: TGTGCCAGCAGGACATCAGGGGCGTTTGGAGAAGAGACCCAGTACTTC.